A selection of T cell receptor beta chains follows, all from one sample in a study of T cells in Graves' hyperthyroidism and ophthalmopathy. One entry per CDR3 protein, called by TCRdb with MiXCR from the multiplex PCR reads. Counted here are about 290,000 distinct CDR3 sequences, about 13% occurring once; the ten biggest clones make up 7% to 9%. The specimen sequenced was blood. The receptor source for this set is a woman aged 35 to 49 with Graves' hyperthyroidism. CDR3s include the opening cysteine and the closing phenylalanine or tryptophan. Fields, in order: D gene, J gene, V gene, clone size, CDR3 protein, CDR3 DNA. The D gene is left open where the match is weak. The listing skips clone size in some rows; elsewhere it reads once, few, many or a size class.

TRBD1 | TRBJ1-5 | TRBV20-1 | - | CSARDVRGGQPQHF | TGCAGTGCTAGAGATGTCAGGGGGGGTCAGCCCCAGCATTTT
- | TRBJ1-6 | TRBV20-1 | many | CSAPSKARSYNSPLHF | TGCAGTGCACCCTCAAAGGCGCGCTCCTATAATTCACCCCTCCACTTT
- | TRBJ2-2 | TRBV5-4 | - | CASSAEELFF | TGTGCCAGCAGCGCGGAGGAGCTGTTTTTT
TRBD1 | TRBJ2-7 | TRBV20-1 | many | CSVEPTGAYEQYF | TGCAGTGTAGAGCCGACAGGGGCCTACGAGCAGTACTTC
- | TRBJ2-2 | TRBV6-1 | many | CASSEQHTGELFF | TGTGCCAGCAGTGAACAGCACACCGGGGAGCTGTTTTTT
- | TRBJ1-5 | TRBV6-1 | many | CASSDEQAYNQPQHF | TGTGCCAGCAGTGATGAACAGGCCTACAATCAGCCCCAGCATTTT
- | TRBJ2-1 | TRBV6-5 | - | CASSYSTSWSYNEQFF | TGTGCCAGCAGTTACTCGACTAGTTGGTCCTACAATGAGCAGTTCTTC
- | TRBJ2-7 | TRBV6-1 | few | CASNPSPREQYF | TGTGCCAGCAACCCGTCCCCGCGGGAGCAGTACTTC
- | TRBJ1-2 | TRBV6-1 | few | CASSEALYRLGREGVSNYGYTF | TGTGCCAGCAGTGAAGCGCTTTACAGGTTGGGGCGCGAAGGGGTATCTAACTATGGCTACACCTTC
- | TRBJ2-5 | TRBV20-1 | - | CSASKPGETQYF | TGCAGTGCTAGTAAGCCGGGAGAGACCCAGTACTTC
- | TRBJ1-5 | TRBV19 | many | CASSIGPGYSNQPQHF | TGTGCCAGTAGTATAGGGCCAGGCTATAGCAATCAGCCCCAGCATTTT
- | TRBJ1-6 | TRBV4-1 | few | CASSQDVGRGSPLHF | TGCGCCAGCAGCCAAGATGTTGGCCGAGGTTCACCCCTCCACTTT
- | TRBJ1-5 | TRBV28 | - | CASRYSGVGSNQPQHF | TGTGCCAGCAGATACTCGGGGGTCGGGAGCAATCAGCCCCAGCATTTT
TRBD1 | TRBJ1-2 | TRBV29-1 | few | CSVGDRGGYTF | TGCAGCGTCGGGGACAGGGGCGGCTACACCTTC
- | TRBJ2-3 | TRBV5-6 | few | CASSLALRESIDTQYF | TGTGCCAGCAGCTTGGCTTTGCGGGAAAGTATAGATACGCAGTATTTT
- | TRBJ2-1 | TRBV20-1 | many | CSVADPLDEQFF | TGCAGTGTAGCGGATCCCTTGGATGAGCAGTTCTTC
TRBD2 | TRBJ2-1 | TRBV24-1 | many | CATNSGRAYNEQFF | TGTGCCACCAATAGCGGGAGGGCCTACAATGAGCAGTTCTTC
TRBD1 | TRBJ1-6 | TRBV11-2 | many | CASSRTGGYNSPLHF | TGTGCCAGCAGCCGGACAGGGGGCTATAATTCACCCCTCCACTTT
TRBD1 | TRBJ1-4 | TRBV7-9 | - | CASSGQGASEKLFF | TGTGCCAGCAGCGGACAGGGGGCGAGTGAAAAACTGTTTTTT
- | TRBJ1-1 | TRBV2 | many | CASRQARITEAFF | TGTGCCAGCAGACAGGCTAGGATAACTGAAGCTTTCTTT
- | TRBJ2-2 | TRBV20-1 | few | CSARAASRSTGELFF | TGCAGTGCTAGAGCCGCAAGCAGATCCACCGGGGAGCTGTTTTTT
- | TRBJ1-1 | TRBV2 | many | CASSTTVNTEAFF | TGTGCCAGCAGCACTACAGTGAACACTGAAGCTTTCTTT
TRBD1 | TRBJ2-7 | TRBV24-1 | many | CATSGGTDLSYEQYF | TGTGCCACCAGTGGGGGGACAGATCTCTCCTACGAGCAGTACTTC